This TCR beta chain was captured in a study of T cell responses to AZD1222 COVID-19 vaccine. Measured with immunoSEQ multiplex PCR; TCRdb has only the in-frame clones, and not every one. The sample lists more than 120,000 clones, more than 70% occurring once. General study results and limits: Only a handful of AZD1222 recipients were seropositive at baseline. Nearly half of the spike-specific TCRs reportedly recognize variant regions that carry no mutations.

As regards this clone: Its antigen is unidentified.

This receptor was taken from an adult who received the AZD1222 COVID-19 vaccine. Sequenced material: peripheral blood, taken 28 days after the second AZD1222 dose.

This chain's CDR3 is CASRQGEGSGELFF. The CDR3 region has the DNA TGTGCCAGCAGACAGGGTGAAGGGAGCGGGGAGCTGTTTTTT. The chain has TRBV7-9 and TRBJ2-2; possibly TRBD1 for D (6 bases). With 6 bases removed from V and 7 bases from J, the gap between germline ends came to 15 bases. Germline CDR1 SEHNR, CDR2 FQNEAQ (reference sequence). The CDR3 extends over 14 amino acids.